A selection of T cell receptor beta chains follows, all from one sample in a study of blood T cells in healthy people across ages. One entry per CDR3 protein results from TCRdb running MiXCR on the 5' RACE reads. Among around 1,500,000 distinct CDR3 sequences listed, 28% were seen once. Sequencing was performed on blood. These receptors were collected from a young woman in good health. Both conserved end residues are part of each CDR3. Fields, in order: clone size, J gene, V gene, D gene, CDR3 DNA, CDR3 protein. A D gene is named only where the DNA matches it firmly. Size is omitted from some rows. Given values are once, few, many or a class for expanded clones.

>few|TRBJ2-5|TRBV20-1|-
TGCAGTGCTAGGACAGGACTAGAGCAAGAGACCCAGTACTTC
CSARTGLEQETQYF
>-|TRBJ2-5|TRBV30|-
TGTGCCTGGAGTGCCCCAGGGACCCAGTACTTC
CAWSAPGTQYF
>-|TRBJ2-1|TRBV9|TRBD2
TGTGCCAGCAGCTTACCCGGGACTAGCGTTCCCCAGCAGTTCTTC
CASSLPGTSVPQQFF
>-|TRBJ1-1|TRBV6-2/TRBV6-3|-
TGTGCCAGCAGTTACTCAGGGAGGACTGAAGCTTTCTTT
CASSYSGRTEAFF
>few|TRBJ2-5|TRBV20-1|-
TGCAGTGCCCCACGGCCCGCTAGTCAAGAGACCCAGTACTTC
CSAPRPASQETQYF
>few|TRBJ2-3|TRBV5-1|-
TGCGCCAGCATCTTCTCCGGGACGACGGGGGGCAACACAGATACGCAGTATTTT
CASIFSGTTGGNTDTQYF
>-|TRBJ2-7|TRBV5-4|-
TGTGCCAGCAGCAGCTCCGGGACGGAGCTGGGCGAGCAGTACTTC
CASSSSGTELGEQYF
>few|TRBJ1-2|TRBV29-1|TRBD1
TGCAGCGTTGTCGTCAGGGGGGGCTACACCTTC
CSVVVRGGYTF
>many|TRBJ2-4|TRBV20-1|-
TGCAGTGCTAGTCCGGGACAAGGAGCCATTCAGTACTTC
CSASPGQGAIQYF
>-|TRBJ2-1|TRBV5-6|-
TGTGCCAGCAGCGCGACGCGGTCAGTCGGAGTGGAACAGTTCTTC
CASSATRSVGVEQFF
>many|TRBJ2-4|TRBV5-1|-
TGCGCCAGCAGCGCTACAGGTGACAGGCACATTCAGTACTTC
CASSATGDRHIQYF
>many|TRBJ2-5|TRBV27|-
TGTGCCAGCAGTTTAATAGTTCCCGAGACCCAGTACTTC
CASSLIVPETQYF
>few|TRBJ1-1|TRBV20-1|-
TGCAGTGCTCCGAAACCCCCCGAAGCTTTCTTT
CSAPKPPEAFF
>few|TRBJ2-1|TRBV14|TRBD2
TGTGCCAGCAGCCACTTGGGTGGGAGGGCAGATGAGCAGTTCTTC
CASSHLGGRADEQFF
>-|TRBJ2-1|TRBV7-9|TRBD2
TGTGCCACCAGCTTTCGCGGACTAGTGTACAATGAGCAGTTCTTC
CATSFRGLVYNEQFF
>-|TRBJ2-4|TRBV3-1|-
TGTGCCAGCAGTATGTTAGCCAAAAACATTCAGTACTTC
CASSMLAKNIQYF
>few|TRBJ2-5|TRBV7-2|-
TGTGCCAGCAGCTTAGACCTAGATGGGACCCAGTACTTC
CASSLDLDGTQYF
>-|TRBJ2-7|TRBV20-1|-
TGCAGTGCCACCCAGGGGGGGTCCTACGAGCAGTACTTC
CSATQGGSYEQYF
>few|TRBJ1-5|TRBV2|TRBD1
TGTGCCAGCAGTGTAGGGGGACAGGGGCCGAGGGCCCAGCATTTT
CASSVGGQGPRAQHF
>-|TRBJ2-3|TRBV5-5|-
TGTGCCAGCAGCTTGCGGGAAGATACGCAGTATTTT
CASSLREDTQYF
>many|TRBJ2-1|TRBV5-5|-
TGTGCCAGCAGCTTGTGGGGGACTGAGCAGTTCTTC
CASSLWGTEQFF
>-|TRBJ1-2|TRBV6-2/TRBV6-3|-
TGTGCCAGCAGGGGCGACATTCATGACTACACCTTC
CASRGDIHDYTF
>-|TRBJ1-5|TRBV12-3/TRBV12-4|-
TGTGCCAGCAAATGCTGCGGACAGAACAGCAATCAGCCCCAGCATTTT
CASKCCGQNSNQPQHF
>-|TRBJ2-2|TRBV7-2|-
TGTGCCAGCAGCTCGTTAGCGACCATGGACGGTACCGGGGAGCTGTTTTTT
CASSSLATMDGTGELFF
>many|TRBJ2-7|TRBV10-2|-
TGCGCCAGCAGTGATCCCTCGGGGGACCTAAACTACGAGCAGTACTTC
CASSDPSGDLNYEQYF
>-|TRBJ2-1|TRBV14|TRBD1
TGTGCCAGCAGCCTACAGGGGGAGGTTATCAATGAGCAGTTCTTC
CASSLQGEVINEQFF
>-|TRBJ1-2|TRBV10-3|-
TGTGCCATCAGTGAGTCGGATGCAGGAAACTATGGCTACACCTTC
CAISESDAGNYGYTF
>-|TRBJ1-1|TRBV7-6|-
TGTGCCAGCAGCACAAGCTGGTACACTGAAGCTTTCTTT
CASSTSWYTEAFF
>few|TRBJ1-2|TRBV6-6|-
TGTGCCAGCAATCGAGGGGGGCCCTATGGCTACACCTTC
CASNRGGPYGYTF
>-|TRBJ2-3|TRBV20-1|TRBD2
TGCAGTGTCCAGAGAAGGCTAGCGGGGGGGCGAGATACGCAGTATTTT
CSVQRRLAGGRDTQYF
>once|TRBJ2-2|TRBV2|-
TGTGCCAGCAGAGTACGGGGCCTAATGACCGGGGAGCTGTTTTTT
CASRVRGLMTGELFF
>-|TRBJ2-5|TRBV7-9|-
TGTGCCGGCAGCTTAGGGCGGATAGAGACCCAGTACTTC
CAGSLGRIETQYF
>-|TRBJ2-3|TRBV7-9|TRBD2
TGTGCCAGCAGCGATACAGTGCTAGCGGGGAACCAAGATACGCAGTATTTT
CASSDTVLAGNQDTQYF
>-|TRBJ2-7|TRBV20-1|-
TGCAGTGCTAGAAGTCGCACTTCCTACGATCAGTACTTC
CSARSRTSYDQYF
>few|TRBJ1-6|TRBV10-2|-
TGCGCCAGCCCCATCGGGCGAAGTGAGGCCCTAGTCCATTTGTCACCCCTCCACTTT
CASPIGRSEALVHLSPLHF
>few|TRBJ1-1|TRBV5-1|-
TGCGCCAGCAGGATATACCGGGACAATGAAGCTTTCTTT
CASRIYRDNEAFF
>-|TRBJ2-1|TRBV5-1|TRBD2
TGCGCCAGCAGCTCATCAGCGGGAGTTGGCAATGAGCAGTTCTTC
CASSSSAGVGNEQFF
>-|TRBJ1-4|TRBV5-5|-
TGTGCCAGCAGCTTGTTGGTTGGCGCGACTAATGAAAAACTGTTTTTT
CASSLLVGATNEKLFF
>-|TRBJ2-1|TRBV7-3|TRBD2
TGTGCCAGCAGCTTACAGGGAGGGTCCAATGAGCAGTTCTTC
CASSLQGGSNEQFF
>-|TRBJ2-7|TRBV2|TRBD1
TGTGCCAGCAGTGGACAGGGGTGGGGGCAGTACTTC
CASSGQGWGQYF